The clone carrying this T cell receptor (beta chain) was counted ten times or more. Its matching antigen is unknown. The record originates from a study of T cell repertoires in cytomegalovirus infection. Whole-study context: Carrying CMV and the relevant HLA type showed in public TCR beta signatures. Study-level points and caveats: Dominating the ex vivo response were TCR beta clonotypes that were CMV-specific and HLA-C-restricted.

V lost 5 bases to trimming and J lost 4 bases, with 20 bases between them. The germline CDR1 and CDR2 sequences are SEHNR and FQNEAQ (reference sequence). The CDR3 length is 16 residues. TCRdb re-called the reads through MiXCR, storing one row per CDR3 protein. The data contain about 110,000 distinct CDR3 sequences, roughly 30% of them singletons. The gene calls are TRBV7-9 and TRBJ1-2; D ambiguous. Specimen: CD8+ T cells from cultured PBMCs, collected from culture after CMV antigen stimulation. The TCR sequence derives from a human donor in good health (CMV status not recorded). Some clones in this sample may be carry-over from other donors' samples. The CDR3 spells CASSRPGDTRSYGYTF. DNA of the CDR3: TGTGCCAGCAGCAGACCGGGTGACACCCGGAGCTATGGCTACACCTTC. The entire variable domain, with the rest obtained from reference TRBV7-9 and TRBJ1-2, is as follows: DTGVSQNPRHKITKRGQNVTFRCDPISEHNRLYWYRQTLGQGPEFLTYFQNEAQLEKSRLLSDRFSAERPKGSFSTLEIQRTEQGDSAMYLCASSRPGDTRSYGYTFGSGTRLTVV.